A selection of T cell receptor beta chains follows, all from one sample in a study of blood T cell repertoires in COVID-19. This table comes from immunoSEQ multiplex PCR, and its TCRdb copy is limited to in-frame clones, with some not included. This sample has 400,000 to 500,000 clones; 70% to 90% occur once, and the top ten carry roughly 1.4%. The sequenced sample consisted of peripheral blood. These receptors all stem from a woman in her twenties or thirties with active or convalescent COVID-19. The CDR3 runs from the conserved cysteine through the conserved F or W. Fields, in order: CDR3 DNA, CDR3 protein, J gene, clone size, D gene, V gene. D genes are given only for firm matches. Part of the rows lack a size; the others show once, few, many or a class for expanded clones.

cdr3_nt: TGTGCCAGCAGCTTCTCTTCGACCACAGGGCTCTCTGGAAACACCATATATTTT
cdr3_aa: CASSFSSTTGLSGNTIYF
j_call: TRBJ1-3
clone_size: once
d_call: -
v_call: TRBV5-6

cdr3_nt: TGTGCCAGCTCACCGGTCCGGGACAGGGTCTACGAGCAGTACTTC
cdr3_aa: CASSPVRDRVYEQYF
j_call: TRBJ2-7
clone_size: -
d_call: TRBD1
v_call: TRBV18

cdr3_nt: TGTGCCAGCTCACCAGGACAGGGGAGAGCTGGAAACACCATATATTTT
cdr3_aa: CASSPGQGRAGNTIYF
j_call: TRBJ1-3
clone_size: -
d_call: TRBD1
v_call: TRBV18

cdr3_nt: TGTGCCAGCAGCCCTGGGAGGGCAGGGTTGGGCGAGCAGTACTTC
cdr3_aa: CASSPGRAGLGEQYF
j_call: TRBJ2-7
clone_size: -
d_call: TRBD2
v_call: TRBV5-4

cdr3_nt: TGTGCCAGCAGCCAAGAGAGGCGTGTATCAATCCCGAACACTGAAGCTTTCTTT
cdr3_aa: CASSQERRVSIPNTEAFF
j_call: TRBJ1-1
clone_size: -
d_call: -
v_call: TRBV3-1/TRBV3-2

cdr3_nt: TGTGCCAGCAGCTTAGACGCCAGGGAGGTATATGGCTACACCTTC
cdr3_aa: CASSLDAREVYGYTF
j_call: TRBJ1-2
clone_size: -
d_call: -
v_call: TRBV7-2

cdr3_nt: TGTGCCAGCAGACAGACAGGGGAGATTGAAGCTTTCTTT
cdr3_aa: CASRQTGEIEAFF
j_call: TRBJ1-1
clone_size: few
d_call: TRBD1
v_call: TRBV2

cdr3_nt: TGCGCCAGCAGCTTGGGACTAGCTGATACGCAGTATTTT
cdr3_aa: CASSLGLADTQYF
j_call: TRBJ2-3
clone_size: -
d_call: TRBD2
v_call: TRBV5-1

cdr3_nt: TGCGCCAGCAGCTTGGAGCCGAACTACGAGCAGTACTTC
cdr3_aa: CASSLEPNYEQYF
j_call: TRBJ2-7
clone_size: -
d_call: -
v_call: TRBV5-1

cdr3_nt: TGTGCCAGTAGTTTTGGGGGCCTTGAGACCCAGTACTTC
cdr3_aa: CASSFGGLETQYF
j_call: TRBJ2-5
clone_size: -
d_call: -
v_call: TRBV19

cdr3_nt: TGTGCCAGTACTTTTTCCACTGAAGCTTTCTTT
cdr3_aa: CASTFSTEAFF
j_call: TRBJ1-1
clone_size: -
d_call: -
v_call: TRBV19

cdr3_nt: TGTGCCAGCAGGATTAACATGAACACTGAAGCTTTCTTT
cdr3_aa: CASRINMNTEAFF
j_call: TRBJ1-1
clone_size: once
d_call: -
v_call: TRBV6-4

cdr3_nt: TGTGCCAGCAGCTTAGAGTCCCCCACGGGGGACAGGAGCACTGAAGCTTTCTTT
cdr3_aa: CASSLESPTGDRSTEAFF
j_call: TRBJ1-1
clone_size: few
d_call: TRBD1
v_call: TRBV11-2

cdr3_nt: TGTGCCAGTAGTATATCTATCCGGAACACTGAAGCTTTCTTT
cdr3_aa: CASSISIRNTEAFF
j_call: TRBJ1-1
clone_size: -
d_call: -
v_call: TRBV19

cdr3_nt: TGTGCCAGCAGCAAAGCGAGTAGGGGCCCCCATTGTGAAGCTTTCTTT
cdr3_aa: CASSKASRGPHCEAFF
j_call: TRBJ1-1
clone_size: -
d_call: -
v_call: TRBV21-1

cdr3_nt: TGTGCCAGTATTCGGGGGGATGAAGCTTTCTTT
cdr3_aa: CASIRGDEAFF
j_call: TRBJ1-1
clone_size: -
d_call: -
v_call: TRBV19

cdr3_nt: TGTGCCATCAGTGAGTCGCGGCAATCCTATGGCTACACCTTC
cdr3_aa: CAISESRQSYGYTF
j_call: TRBJ1-2
clone_size: -
d_call: -
v_call: TRBV10-3

cdr3_nt: TGCGCCAGCAGCCAACCATCCAGGGGGGTAGCGGGAGATGAGCAGTACTTC
cdr3_aa: CASSQPSRGVAGDEQYF
j_call: TRBJ2-7
clone_size: -
d_call: TRBD2
v_call: TRBV4-1

cdr3_nt: TGTGCCAGCAGTAAGACAGGGGCGGGTACCGGGGAGCTGTTTTTT
cdr3_aa: CASSKTGAGTGELFF
j_call: TRBJ2-2
clone_size: few
d_call: TRBD1
v_call: TRBV6-5

cdr3_nt: TGTGCCTGGAGTGTAGGGGGCGGACAGCCCCAGCATTTT
cdr3_aa: CAWSVGGGQPQHF
j_call: TRBJ1-5
clone_size: -
d_call: TRBD1
v_call: TRBV30

cdr3_nt: TGTGCCAGCAGTGAAATTAGCGGAGCCTACGAGCAGTACTTC
cdr3_aa: CASSEISGAYEQYF
j_call: TRBJ2-7
clone_size: few
d_call: -
v_call: TRBV6-1

cdr3_nt: TGTGCCAGCAGCACCCGGAGCGGGAGGAACACTGAAGCTTTCTTT
cdr3_aa: CASSTRSGRNTEAFF
j_call: TRBJ1-1
clone_size: -
d_call: -
v_call: TRBV27

cdr3_nt: TGTGCCAGCAGCCAGACGTCGCCCCACAGGGGAGGCCAGCCCCAGCATTTT
cdr3_aa: CASSQTSPHRGGQPQHF
j_call: TRBJ1-5
clone_size: -
d_call: -
v_call: TRBV21-1

cdr3_nt: TGTGCCAGCTCACCAGAGGGACTTACGGGGGTCGAGCAGTACTTC
cdr3_aa: CASSPEGLTGVEQYF
j_call: TRBJ2-7
clone_size: -
d_call: -
v_call: TRBV18

cdr3_nt: TGTGCCAGCGCTACTTCGGGACAGAGCAATCAGCCCCAGCATTTT
cdr3_aa: CASATSGQSNQPQHF
j_call: TRBJ1-5
clone_size: -
d_call: TRBD1
v_call: TRBV2

cdr3_nt: TGTGCCAGTATAGGGGCTGCTAATGAAAAACTGTTTTTT
cdr3_aa: CASIGAANEKLFF
j_call: TRBJ1-4
clone_size: -
d_call: -
v_call: TRBV19

cdr3_nt: TGTGCCAGCAGCCAGACAGGGCCCTTCACAGATACGCAGTATTTT
cdr3_aa: CASSQTGPFTDTQYF
j_call: TRBJ2-3
clone_size: -
d_call: TRBD1
v_call: TRBV4-2